The 14 T cell receptor beta chains given below trace back to one sample, sequenced in a study of blood T cell repertoires in COVID-19. Method: immunoSEQ multiplex PCR; TCRdb's copy keeps in-frame clones and lacks some. The sample consists of 150,000 to 200,000 clones, 86% of them appearing once. The sequenced sample was peripheral blood. The source is a man aged 18 to 30 with acute or convalescent COVID-19.

This CDR3 is CASRPGTGRSYNEQFF. The CDR3 coding sequence is TGTGCCAGTAGACCCGGGACAGGGAGGTCCTACAATGAGCAGTTCTTC. This chain links TRBV7-6 with TRBJ2-1; 9 bases line up with TRBD1. Germline CDR1 SGHVS, CDR2 FNYEAQ. The length of the CDR3 is 16 residues. V lost 9 bases and J lost 1; bases outside the gene matches: 10.

This chain links TRBV5-1 with TRBJ1-1; 9 bases are a match to TRBD1. CDR3 size: 16 residues. With 4 bases clipped from V and 4 bases from J, the junction kept 11 bases outside the gene matches. In germline, CDR1 is SGHRS, CDR2 YFSETQ. CDR3 residues: CASSMTGTGIGTEAFF. CDR3 sequence (DNA): TGCGCCAGCAGCATGACCGGGACAGGGATTGGCACTGAAGCTTTCTTT.

J is TRBJ2-7 and V is TRBV7-8; possibly TRBD1 for D (5 bases). The V gene's germline CDR1 is SGHVS and CDR2 FQNEAQ. This CDR3 has 13 amino acids. The V gene lost 1 base and the J gene lost 3 bases, with 7 bases spanning the gap. Written as DNA, the CDR3 is TGTGCCAGCAGCTTAGGACAGTTCTACGAGCAGTACTTC. Amino acid sequence: CASSLGQFYEQYF.

The chain uses TRBV7-9 and TRBJ1-1, with D unclear. Germline-derived CDR1 and CDR2 are SEHNR and FQNEAQ (reference sequence). There are 11 residues in the CDR3. Trimming pared 5 bases from V and 4 bases from J, leaving 5 bases between. CDR3 sequence reads: CASSLSTEAFF. The CDR3 region has the DNA TGTGCCAGCAGCCTCTCCACTGAAGCTTTCTTT.

The chain is built from TRBV5-1 and TRBJ2-7; D gene unclear. The CDR3 spans 13 residues. The V gene's germline CDR1 is SGHRS and CDR2 YFSETQ. Trimming cost V 0 bases and J 4 bases, with 8 bases left between them. CDR3 DNA sequence: TGCGCCAGCAGCTTGGACATGGTTTACGAGCAGTACGTC. This codes for CASSLDMVYEQYV.

The chain recombines TRBV19 with TRBJ1-1; D is possibly TRBD1 (5 bases). This CDR3 spans 16 amino acids. Looked up from germline, CDR1 is LNHDA and CDR2 is SQIVND (reference sequence). The V end lost 7 bases, the J end lost 1 base, and 19 bases lay between the germline ends. The DNA for the CDR3 is TGTGCCAGTAAGTTGTTTGCTCGTACAGGGAACACTGAAGCTTTCTTT. Protein: CASKLFARTGNTEAFF.

The rearrangement links TRBV12-2 to TRBJ2-5; TRBD2 is the table's D call, not checked against the DNA. TRBV12-2 counts as a pseudogene. This CDR3 is 16 amino acids long. The CDR3 DNA reads as TGTGCAAGTCGCTTAGGCCGTGGGGGGTGGCTGGAGACCCAGTACTTC. Translating it yields CASRLGRGGWLETQYF.

The rearrangement links TRBV27 to TRBJ1-2; D is ambiguous. The ends were cut back, 4 bases at V and 3 bases at J, with 12 bases in the middle. The CDR3 has 14 residues. CDR1 MNHEY and CDR2 SMNVEV come from the germline V gene (reference sequence). CDR3 in amino acids: CASSSRSGYYGYTF. CDR3 sequence (DNA): TGTGCCAGCAGTTCTCGTTCGGGATACTATGGCTACACCTTC.

This clone was seen more than once but under ten times. This sequence joins TRBV21-1 and TRBJ2-1; TRBD1 reflects the table's D call only, with no check against the DNA. TRBV21-1 is given as a pseudogene. This CDR3 has 10 residues. The CDR3 DNA reads TGTGCCAGCAGGGCCAATGAGCAGTTCTTC. It translates to CASRANEQFF.

The J gene is TRBJ1-2, the V gene TRBV5-1, with 7 bases aligning to TRBD1. The germline gives CDR1 SGHRS, CDR2 YFSETQ. The trim removed 3 bases at V and 8 bases at J, leaving 10 bases unmatched. The CDR3 has 14 residues. CDR3 in DNA: TGCGCCAGCAGCTCACCGGGACAGCTCTCGGGCTACACCTTC. It yields the protein CASSSPGQLSGYTF.

This rearrangement joins TRBV9 to TRBJ1-3, with TRBD1 matching 9 bases. The CDR3 is made up of 15 amino acids. Per germline, CDR1 SGDLS and CDR2 YYNGEE. Germline trimming cut 3 bases from V and 7 bases from J; bases unmatched to any gene: 8. CDR3 sequence: CASSGGQGIGNTIYF. CDR3 nucleotides: TGTGCCAGCAGCGGTGGACAGGGGATTGGCAACACCATATATTTT. Combining the CDR3 with reference TRBV9 and TRBJ1-3 gives the whole variable domain DSGVTQTPKHLITATGQRVTLRCSPRSGDLSVYWYQQSLDQGLQFLIQYYNGEERAKGNILERFSAQQFPDLHSELNLSSLELGDSALYFCASSGGQGIGNTIYFGEGSWLTVV.

The chain carries TRBV24-1 and TRBJ1-2; D unclear. Germline values: CDR1 KGHDR, CDR2 SFDVKD. The CDR3 contains 11 residues. The germline V and J ends were trimmed by 5 bases and 6 bases, with 6 bases remaining between them. The CDR3 coding sequence is TGTGCCACCAGTGGGGGAGATGGCTACACCTTC. It specifies CATSGGDGYTF.

The chain joins TRBV19 to TRBJ2-3; 7 positions agree with TRBD1. In germline, CDR1 is LNHDA, CDR2 SQIVND (reference sequence). The CDR3 contains 14 residues. The J segment lost 8 bases and the V segment lost 3 bases, leaving 8 bases of the junction unmatched. CDR3 sequence (DNA): TGTGCCAGTAGTATCGGACTTGGGGACAGTACGCAGTATTTT. Translated: CASSIGLGDSTQYF.

This sequence joins TRBV4-2 and TRBJ2-3; TRBD2 matches at 12 bases. The CDR3 totals 18 residues. In germline, CDR1 is LGHNA, CDR2 YNFKEQ. V lost 5 bases to trimming and J lost 1 base; unmatched junction nucleotides: 10. CDR3 DNA sequence: TGTGCCAGCAGCAAGGATTCTAGCGGGGGGGCCGGCACAGATACGCAGTATTTT. Translation: CASSKDSSGGAGTDTQYF.